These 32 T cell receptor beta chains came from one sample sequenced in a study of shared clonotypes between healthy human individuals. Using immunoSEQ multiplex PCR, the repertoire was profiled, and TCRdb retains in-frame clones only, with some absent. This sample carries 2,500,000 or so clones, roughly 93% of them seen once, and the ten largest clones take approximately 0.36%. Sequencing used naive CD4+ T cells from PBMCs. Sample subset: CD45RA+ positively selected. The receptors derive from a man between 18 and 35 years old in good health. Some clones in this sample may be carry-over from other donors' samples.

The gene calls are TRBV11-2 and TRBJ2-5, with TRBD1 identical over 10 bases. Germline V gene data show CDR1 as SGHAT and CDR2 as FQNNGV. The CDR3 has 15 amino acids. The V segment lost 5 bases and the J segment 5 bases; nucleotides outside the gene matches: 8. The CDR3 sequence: CASSPLGDRGETQYF. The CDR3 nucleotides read TGTGCCAGCAGCCCCTTAGGGGACAGGGGTGAGACCCAGTACTTC. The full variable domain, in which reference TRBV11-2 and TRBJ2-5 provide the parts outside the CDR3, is EAGVAQSPRYKIIEKRQSVAFWCNPISGHATLYWYQQILGQGPKLLIQFQNNGVVDDSQLPKDRFSAERLKGVDSTLKIQPAKLEDSAVYLCASSPLGDRGETQYFGPGTRLLVL.

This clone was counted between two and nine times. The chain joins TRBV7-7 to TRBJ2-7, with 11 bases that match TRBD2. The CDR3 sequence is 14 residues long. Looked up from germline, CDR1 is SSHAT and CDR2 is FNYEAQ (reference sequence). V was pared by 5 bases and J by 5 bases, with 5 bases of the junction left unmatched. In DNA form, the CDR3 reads TGTGCCAGCAGCCGACTAGCGGGAAACCACGAGCAGTACTTC. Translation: CASSRLAGNHEQYF.

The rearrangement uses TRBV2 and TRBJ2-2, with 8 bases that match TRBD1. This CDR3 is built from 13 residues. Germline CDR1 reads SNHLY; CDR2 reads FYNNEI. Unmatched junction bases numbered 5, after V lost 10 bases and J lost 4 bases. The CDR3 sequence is CAIRTGRTGELFF. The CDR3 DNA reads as TGTGCCATCCGGACAGGGCGCACCGGGGAGCTGTTTTTT.

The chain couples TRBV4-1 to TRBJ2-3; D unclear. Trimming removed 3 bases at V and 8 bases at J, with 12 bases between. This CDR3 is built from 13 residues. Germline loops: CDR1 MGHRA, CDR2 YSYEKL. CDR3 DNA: TGCGCCAGCAGCCAGGGTATGGGTTCTACGCAGTATTTT. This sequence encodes CASSQGMGSTQYF.

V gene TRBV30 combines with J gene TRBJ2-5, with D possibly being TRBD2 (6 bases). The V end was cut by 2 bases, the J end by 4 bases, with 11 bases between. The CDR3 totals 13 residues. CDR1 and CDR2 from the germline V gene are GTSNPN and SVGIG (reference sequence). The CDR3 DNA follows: TGTGCCTGGAGTCGACTGGGGGGAGAGACCCAGTACTTC. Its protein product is CAWSRLGGETQYF.

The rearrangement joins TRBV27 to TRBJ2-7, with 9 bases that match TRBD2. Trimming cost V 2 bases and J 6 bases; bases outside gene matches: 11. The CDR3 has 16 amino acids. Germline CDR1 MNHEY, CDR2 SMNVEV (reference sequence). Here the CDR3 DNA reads TGTGCCAGCAGTTTACTACGCGGGAGGGGGTCGGGCGAGCAGTACTTC. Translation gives CASSLLRGRGSGEQYF.

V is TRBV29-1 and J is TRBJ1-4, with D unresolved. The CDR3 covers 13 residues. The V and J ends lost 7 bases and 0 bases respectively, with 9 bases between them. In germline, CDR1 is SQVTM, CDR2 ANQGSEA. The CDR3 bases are TGCAGCGGCCGGGCCTCAACTAATGAAAAACTGTTTTTT. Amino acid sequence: CSGRASTNEKLFF.

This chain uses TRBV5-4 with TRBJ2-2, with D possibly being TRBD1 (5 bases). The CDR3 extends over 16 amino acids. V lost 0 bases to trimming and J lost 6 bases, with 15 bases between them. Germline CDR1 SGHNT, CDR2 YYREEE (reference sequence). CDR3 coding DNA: TGTGCCAGCAGCTTGGCATACAGGCGAACACCCGGGGAGCTGTTTTTT. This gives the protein CASSLAYRRTPGELFF. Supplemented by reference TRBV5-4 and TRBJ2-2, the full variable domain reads ETGVTQSPTHLIKTRGQQVTLRCSSQSGHNTVSWYQQALGQGPQFIFQYYREEENGRGNFPPRFSGLQFPNYSSELNVNALELDDSALYLCASSLAYRRTPGELFFGEGSRLTVL.

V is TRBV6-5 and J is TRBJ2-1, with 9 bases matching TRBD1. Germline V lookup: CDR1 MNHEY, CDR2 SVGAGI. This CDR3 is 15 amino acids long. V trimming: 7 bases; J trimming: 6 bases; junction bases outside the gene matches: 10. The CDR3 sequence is CASNYRRTGVNEQFF. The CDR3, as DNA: TGTGCCAGCAACTACCGGAGGACAGGGGTCAATGAGCAGTTCTTC.

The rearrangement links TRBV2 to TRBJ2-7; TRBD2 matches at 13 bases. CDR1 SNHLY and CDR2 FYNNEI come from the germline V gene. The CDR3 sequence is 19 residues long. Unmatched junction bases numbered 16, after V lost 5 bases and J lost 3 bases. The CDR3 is CASSPKTSGRSKPYYEQYF. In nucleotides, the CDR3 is TGTGCCAGCAGTCCAAAGACTAGCGGGAGGTCAAAACCTTACTACGAGCAGTACTTC.

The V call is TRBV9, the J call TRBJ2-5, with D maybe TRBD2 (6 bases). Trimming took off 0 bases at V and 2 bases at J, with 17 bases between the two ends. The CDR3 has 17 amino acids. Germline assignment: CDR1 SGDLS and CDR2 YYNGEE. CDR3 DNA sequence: TGTGCCAGCAGCGTAGTGGGGCGGGGCCCCAATCAAGAGACCCAGTACTTC. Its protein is CASSVVGRGPNQETQYF.

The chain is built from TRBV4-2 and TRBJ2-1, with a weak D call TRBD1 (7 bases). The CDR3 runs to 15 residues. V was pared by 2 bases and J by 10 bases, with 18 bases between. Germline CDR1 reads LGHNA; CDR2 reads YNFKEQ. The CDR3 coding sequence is TGTGCCAGCAGCCAAACCCGACCGGCGGGACAGGAGCAGTTCTTC. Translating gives CASSQTRPAGQEQFF.

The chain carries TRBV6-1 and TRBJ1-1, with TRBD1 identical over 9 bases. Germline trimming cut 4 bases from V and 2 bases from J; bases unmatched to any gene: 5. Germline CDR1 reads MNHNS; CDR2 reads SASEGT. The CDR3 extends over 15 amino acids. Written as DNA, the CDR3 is TGTGCCAGCAGTGGGCCGGGACAGGGTAACACTGAAGCTTTCTTT. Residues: CASSGPGQGNTEAFF.

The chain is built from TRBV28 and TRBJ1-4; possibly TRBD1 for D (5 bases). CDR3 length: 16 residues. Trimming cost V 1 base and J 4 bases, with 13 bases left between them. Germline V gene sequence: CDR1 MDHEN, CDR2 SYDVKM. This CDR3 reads CASSLLRGLFNEKLFF. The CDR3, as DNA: TGTGCCAGCAGTTTATTACGGGGACTGTTTAATGAAAAACTGTTTTTT.

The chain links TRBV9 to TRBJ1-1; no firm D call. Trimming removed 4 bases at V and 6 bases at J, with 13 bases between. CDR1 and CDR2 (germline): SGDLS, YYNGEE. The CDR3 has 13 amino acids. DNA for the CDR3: TGTGCCAGCAGCCTCACGGACCGGGCTGAAGCTTTCTTT. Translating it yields CASSLTDRAEAFF.

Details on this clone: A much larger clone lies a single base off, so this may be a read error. CDR3 region: CASSFGGTDTQYF. The CDR3 DNA follows: TGCGCCAGCAGCTTTGGGGGCACAGATACGCAGTATTTT. The V gene is TRBV5-1, the J gene TRBJ2-3; D remains ambiguous. The CDR3 is 13 amino acids. V was shortened by 2 bases and J by 1 base, with 5 bases between the two germline ends. Germline CDR1 is SGHRS and CDR2 is YFSETQ.

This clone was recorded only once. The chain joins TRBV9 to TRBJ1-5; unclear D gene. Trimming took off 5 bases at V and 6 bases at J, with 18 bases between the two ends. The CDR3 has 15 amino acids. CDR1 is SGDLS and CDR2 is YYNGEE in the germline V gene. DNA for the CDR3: TGTGCCAGCAGTCTCTTTGGGGTGGCGGTTCAGCCCCAGCATTTT. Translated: CASSLFGVAVQPQHF. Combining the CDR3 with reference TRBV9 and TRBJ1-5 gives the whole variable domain DSGVTQTPKHLITATGQRVTLRCSPRSGDLSVYWYQQSLDQGLQFLIQYYNGEERAKGNILERFSAQQFPDLHSELNLSSLELGDSALYFCASSLFGVAVQPQHFGDGTRLSIL.

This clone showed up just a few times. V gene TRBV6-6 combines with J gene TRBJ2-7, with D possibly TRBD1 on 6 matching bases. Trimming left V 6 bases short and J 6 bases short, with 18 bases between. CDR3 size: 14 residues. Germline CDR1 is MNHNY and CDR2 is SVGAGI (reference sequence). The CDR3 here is CASSPARGIVEQYF. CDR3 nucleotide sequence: TGTGCCAGCAGCCCTGCTAGGGGGATCGTCGAGCAGTACTTC.

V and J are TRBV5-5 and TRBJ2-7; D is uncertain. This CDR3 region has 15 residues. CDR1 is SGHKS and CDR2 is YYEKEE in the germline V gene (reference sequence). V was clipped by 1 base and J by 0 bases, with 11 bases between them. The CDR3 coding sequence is TGTGCCAGCAGCTTGACGGCCACCCGCTCCTACGAGCAGTACTTC. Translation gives CASSLTATRSYEQYF.

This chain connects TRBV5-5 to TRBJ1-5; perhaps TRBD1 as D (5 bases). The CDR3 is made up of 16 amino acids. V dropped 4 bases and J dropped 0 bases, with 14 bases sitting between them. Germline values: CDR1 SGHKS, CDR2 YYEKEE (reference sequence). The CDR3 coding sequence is TGTGCCAGCAGCCTAATGACAGCGAATAGCAATCAGCCCCAGCATTTT. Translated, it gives CASSLMTANSNQPQHF.

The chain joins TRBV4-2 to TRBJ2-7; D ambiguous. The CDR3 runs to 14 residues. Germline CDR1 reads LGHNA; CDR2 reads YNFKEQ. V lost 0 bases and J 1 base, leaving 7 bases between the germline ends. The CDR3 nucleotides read TGTGCCAGCAGCCAAGATCAACAGTCCTACGAGCAGTACTTC. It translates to CASSQDQQSYEQYF.

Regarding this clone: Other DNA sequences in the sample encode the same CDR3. In nucleotides, the CDR3 is TGTGCCAGCTCACCGGCGGGGGGCTCCTACGAGCAGTACTTC. Amino acid sequence: CASSPAGGSYEQYF. The V gene is TRBV18, the J gene TRBJ2-7, with TRBD2 matching over 8 bases. V shed 3 bases, J shed 0 bases, and the junction held 1 base outside the gene matches. This CDR3 is built from 14 residues. Germline CDR1 KGHSH, CDR2 LQKENI. Full variable domain (remainder filled in from reference TRBV18 and TRBJ2-7): NAGVMQNPRHLVRRRGQEARLRCSPMKGHSHVYWYRQLPEEGLKFMVYLQKENIIDESGMPKERFSAEFPKEGPSILRIQQVVRGDSAAYFCASSPAGGSYEQYFGPGTRLTVT.

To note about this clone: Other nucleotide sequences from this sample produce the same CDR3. CDR3 bases: TGTGCCAGTAGTATAGAGGGAGGTCAGCCCCAGCATTTT. Protein product: CASSIEGGQPQHF. This chain connects TRBV19 to TRBJ1-5; D is ambiguous. Germline CDR1 is LNHDA and CDR2 is SQIVND (reference sequence). The V end lost 0 bases, the J end lost 6 bases, and 6 bases lay between the germline ends. This CDR3 spans 13 amino acids.

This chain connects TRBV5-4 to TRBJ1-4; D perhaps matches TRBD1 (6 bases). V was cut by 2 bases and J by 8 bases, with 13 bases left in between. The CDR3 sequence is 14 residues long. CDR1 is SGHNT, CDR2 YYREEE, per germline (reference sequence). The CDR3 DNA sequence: TGTGCCAGCAGCTTTTCGGGGGCACAAGAAAAACTGTTTTTT. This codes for CASSFSGAQEKLFF.

CDR3 bases: TGCGCCAGCAGTGAGCAGGCGGGAGAGACCCAGTACTTC. Translation gives CASSEQAGETQYF. The chain uses TRBV10-1 and TRBJ2-5; tentatively, D is TRBD2 (5 bases). From germline, CDR1 is WNHNN and CDR2 SYGVQD (reference sequence). V lost 2 bases, J lost 4 bases, and 8 bases lay in between. This CDR3 is 13 amino acids long.

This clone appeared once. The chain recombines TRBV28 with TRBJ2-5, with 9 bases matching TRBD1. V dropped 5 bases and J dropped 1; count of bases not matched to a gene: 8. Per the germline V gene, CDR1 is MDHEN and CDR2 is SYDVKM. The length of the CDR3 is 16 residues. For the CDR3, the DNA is TGTGCCAGCAGTCCCGGGACAGGGTACCCCCAAGAGACCCAGTACTTC. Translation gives CASSPGTGYPQETQYF.

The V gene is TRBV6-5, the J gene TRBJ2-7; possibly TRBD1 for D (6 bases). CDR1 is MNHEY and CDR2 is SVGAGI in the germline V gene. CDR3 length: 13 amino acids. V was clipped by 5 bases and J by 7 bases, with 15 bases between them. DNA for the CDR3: TGTGCCAGCAGTGGACCCGGGACACGGGAGCAGTACTTC. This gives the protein CASSGPGTREQYF.

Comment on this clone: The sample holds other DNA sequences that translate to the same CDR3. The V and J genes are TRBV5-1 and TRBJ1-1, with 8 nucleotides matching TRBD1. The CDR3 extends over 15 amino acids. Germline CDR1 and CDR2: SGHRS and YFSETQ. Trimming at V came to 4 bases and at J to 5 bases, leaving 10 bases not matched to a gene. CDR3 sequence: CASSPPGQGNTEAFF. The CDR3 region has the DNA TGCGCCAGCAGCCCTCCCGGACAGGGTAATACTGAAGCTTTCTTT.

CDR3 sequence: CSVEWDRGGQAFF. Here the CDR3 DNA reads TGCAGCGTTGAATGGGACAGGGGGGGCCAAGCTTTCTTT. This chain joins TRBV29-1 and TRBJ1-1; the match to TRBD1 covers 11 bases. The germline CDR1 and CDR2 sequences are SQVTM and ANQGSEA. J lost 9 bases, V lost 2 bases, and 5 bases had no gene match. This CDR3 has 13 amino acids.

The DNA for the CDR3 is TGTGCCAGCCGAAGAACCCCCAGCGGCCTAGATACGCAGTATTTT. Translating gives CASRRTPSGLDTQYF. The chain links TRBV6-4 to TRBJ2-3; D may be TRBD2 (5 bases). V was pared by 8 bases and J by 5 bases, with 20 bases between. The CDR3 consists of 15 residues. Germline CDR1 MRHNA, CDR2 SNTAGT.

In DNA, the CDR3 is TGTGCCAGCAAAACAGGGATAAGCACAGATACGCAGTATTTT. It encodes CASKTGISTDTQYF. The chain employs TRBV6-1 and TRBJ2-3, with D maybe TRBD1 (6 bases). V lost 7 bases to trimming and J lost 0 bases, with 11 bases between them. CDR3 size: 14 residues. CDR1 and CDR2 (germline): MNHNS, SASEGT.

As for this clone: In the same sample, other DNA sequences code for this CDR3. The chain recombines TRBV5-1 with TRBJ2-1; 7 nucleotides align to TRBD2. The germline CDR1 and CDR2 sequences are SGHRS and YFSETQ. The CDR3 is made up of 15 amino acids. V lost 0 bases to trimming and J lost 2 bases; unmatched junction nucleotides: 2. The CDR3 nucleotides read TGCGCCAGCAGCTTGGGAAGCGGGACCTACAATGAGCAGTTCTTC. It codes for CASSLGSGTYNEQFF. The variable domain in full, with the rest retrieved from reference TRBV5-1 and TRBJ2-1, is KAGVTQTPRYLIKTRGQQVTLSCSPISGHRSVSWYQQTPGQGLQFLFEYFSETQRNKGNFPGRFSGRQFSNSRSEMNVSTLELGDSALYLCASSLGSGTYNEQFFGPGTRLTVL.